The T cell receptor (beta chain) under discussion was sequenced for a study of control samples from healthy donors and cancer patients. Assay used: immunoSEQ multiplex PCR; TCRdb lists only in-frame clones, some missing. The sample includes about 94,000 clones, 90% of them seen just once. V lost 5 bases and J lost 6, with 11 bases in between. Germline CDR1 SNHLY, CDR2 FYNNEI. The length of the CDR3 is 12 residues. The receptor was derived from a woman between 18 and 29 years old in good health. The rearrangement joins TRBV2 to TRBJ2-7; perhaps D is TRBD1 or TRBD2 (6 bases each). The sequenced sample was blood. The CDR3 sequence is CASSIGGGEQYF. The CDR3 DNA is TGTGCCAGCAGTATAGGAGGGGGCGAGCAGTACTTC. Together with reference TRBV2 and TRBJ2-7, the CDR3 gives the full variable domain: EPEVTQTPSHQVTQMGQEVILRCVPISNHLYFYWYRQILGQKVEFLVSFYNNEISEKSEIFDDQFSVERPDGSNFTLKIRSTKLEDSAMYFCASSIGGGEQYFGPGTRLTVT.